This T cell receptor (beta chain) derives from a study of Graves' ophthalmopathy and Graves' hyperthyroidism. There are 13 residues in the CDR3. V lost 1 base and J 7 bases, leaving 10 bases between the germline ends. CDR1 is MNHNS, CDR2 SASEGT, per germline. Study results and limitations: With approximately 88% sensitivity and roughly 77% specificity, a 13-signature model separated ophthalmopathy from stable hyperthyroidism.

As diagnostic evidence, clinical symptoms, serum thyroxine, TRAb, thyroid ultrasound and orbital computed tomography were relied upon. CDR3 regions of TCR beta were amplified from RNA transcripts. HTBI primers primed a first-round RT-PCR, and a second-round multiplex PCR followed. TCRdb processed the multiplex PCR reads anew with MiXCR; each CDR3 protein has one entry. The data contain under 200,000 distinct CDR3 sequences, less than 45% of them singletons. As regards this clonotype: Its antigen is still unknown.

The chain combines TRBV6-1 with TRBJ2-5; D gene ambiguous. Sequenced material: peripheral blood. This receptor was obtained from a middle-aged woman with Graves' ophthalmopathy. The CDR3 DNA is TGTGCCAGCAGTGAAGGGCAAGTGGGGACCCAGTACTTC. Translation gives CASSEGQVGTQYF.